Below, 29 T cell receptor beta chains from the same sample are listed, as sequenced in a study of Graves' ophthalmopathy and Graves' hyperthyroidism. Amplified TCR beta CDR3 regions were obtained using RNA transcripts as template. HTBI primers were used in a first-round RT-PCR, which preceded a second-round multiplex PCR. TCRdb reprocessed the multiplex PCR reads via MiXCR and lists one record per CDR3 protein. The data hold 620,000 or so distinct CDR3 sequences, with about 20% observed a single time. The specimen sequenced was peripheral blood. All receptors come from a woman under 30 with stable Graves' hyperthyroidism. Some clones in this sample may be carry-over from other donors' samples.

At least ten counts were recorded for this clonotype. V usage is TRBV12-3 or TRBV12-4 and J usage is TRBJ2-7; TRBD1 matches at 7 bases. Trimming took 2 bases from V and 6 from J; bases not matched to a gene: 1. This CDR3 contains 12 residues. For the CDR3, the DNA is TGTGCCAGCAGTTTAAGGGGGCCCGAGCAGTACTTC. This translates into CASSLRGPEQYF.

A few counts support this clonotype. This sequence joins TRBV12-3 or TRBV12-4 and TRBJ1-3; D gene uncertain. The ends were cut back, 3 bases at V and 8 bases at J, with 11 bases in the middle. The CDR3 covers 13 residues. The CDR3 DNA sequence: TGTGCCAGCAGTTTCCGACCCTATGACACCATATATTTT. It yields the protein CASSFRPYDTIYF.

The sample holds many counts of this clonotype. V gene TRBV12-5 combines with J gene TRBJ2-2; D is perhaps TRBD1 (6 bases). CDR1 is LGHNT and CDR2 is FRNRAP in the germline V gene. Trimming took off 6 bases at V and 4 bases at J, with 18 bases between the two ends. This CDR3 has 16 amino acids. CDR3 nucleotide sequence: TGTGCTAGTGGCCCTATGCGACAGGTGGTCACCGGGGAGCTGTTTTTT. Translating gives CASGPMRQVVTGELFF.

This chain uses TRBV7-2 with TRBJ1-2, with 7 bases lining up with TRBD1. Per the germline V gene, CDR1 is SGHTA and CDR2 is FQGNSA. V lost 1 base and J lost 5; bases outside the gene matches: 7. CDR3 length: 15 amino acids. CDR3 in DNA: TGTGCCAGCAGCTTAGGGACAGGCCGGCGGTATGGCTACACCTTC. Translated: CASSLGTGRRYGYTF.

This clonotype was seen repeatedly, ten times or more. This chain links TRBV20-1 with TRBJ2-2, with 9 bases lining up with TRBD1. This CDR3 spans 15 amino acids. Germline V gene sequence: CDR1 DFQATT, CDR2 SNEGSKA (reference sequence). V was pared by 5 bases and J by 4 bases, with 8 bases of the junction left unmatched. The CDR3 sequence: CSASGQGSSTGELFF. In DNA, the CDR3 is TGCAGTGCTTCGGGACAGGGAAGTAGCACCGGGGAGCTGTTTTTT.

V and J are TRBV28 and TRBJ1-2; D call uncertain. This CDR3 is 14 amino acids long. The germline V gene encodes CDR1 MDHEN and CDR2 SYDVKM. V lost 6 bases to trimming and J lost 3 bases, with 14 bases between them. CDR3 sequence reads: CASSQLDRDYGYTF. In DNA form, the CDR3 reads TGTGCCAGCAGCCAGCTGGACCGCGACTATGGCTACACCTTC.

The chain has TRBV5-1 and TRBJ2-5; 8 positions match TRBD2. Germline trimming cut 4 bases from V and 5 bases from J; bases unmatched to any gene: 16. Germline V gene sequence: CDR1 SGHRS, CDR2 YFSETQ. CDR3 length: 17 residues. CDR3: CASSKRPGLESGETQYF. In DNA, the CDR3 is TGCGCCAGCAGCAAGCGCCCGGGACTAGAATCTGGCGAGACCCAGTACTTC.

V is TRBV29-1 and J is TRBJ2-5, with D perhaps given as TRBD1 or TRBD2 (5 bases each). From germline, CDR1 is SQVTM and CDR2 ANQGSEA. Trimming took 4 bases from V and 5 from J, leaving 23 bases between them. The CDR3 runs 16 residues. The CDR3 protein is CSVAAGGRNDLETQYF. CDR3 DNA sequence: TGCAGCGTTGCGGCTGGGGGACGAAACGATCTGGAGACCCAGTACTTC.

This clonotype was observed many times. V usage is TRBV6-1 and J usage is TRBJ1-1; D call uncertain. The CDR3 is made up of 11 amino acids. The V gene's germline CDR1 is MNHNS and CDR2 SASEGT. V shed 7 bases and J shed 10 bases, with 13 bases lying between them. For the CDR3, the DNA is TGTGCCAGCACCTCGGGGTTCGGAGCTTTCTTT. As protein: CASTSGFGAFF.

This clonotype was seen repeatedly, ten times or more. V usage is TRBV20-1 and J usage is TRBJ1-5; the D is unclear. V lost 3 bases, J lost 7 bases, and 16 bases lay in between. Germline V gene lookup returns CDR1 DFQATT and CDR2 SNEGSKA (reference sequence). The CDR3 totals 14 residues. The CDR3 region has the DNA TGCAGTGCTAGGGATCAGGTAGTAGGGCAGCCCCAGCATTTT. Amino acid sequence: CSARDQVVGQPQHF.

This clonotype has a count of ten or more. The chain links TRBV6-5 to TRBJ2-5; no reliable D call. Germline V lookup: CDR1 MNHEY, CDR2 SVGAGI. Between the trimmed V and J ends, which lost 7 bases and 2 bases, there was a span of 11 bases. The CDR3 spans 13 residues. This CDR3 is CASTQSIQETQYF. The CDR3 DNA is TGTGCCAGCACTCAATCCATACAAGAGACCCAGTACTTC.

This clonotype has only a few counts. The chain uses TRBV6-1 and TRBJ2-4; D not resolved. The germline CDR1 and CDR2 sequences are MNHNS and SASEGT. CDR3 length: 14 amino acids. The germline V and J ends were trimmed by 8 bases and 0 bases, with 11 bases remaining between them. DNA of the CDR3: TGTGCCAGCGCAGAGACCTTAGCCAAAAACATTCAGTACTTC. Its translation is CASAETLAKNIQYF.

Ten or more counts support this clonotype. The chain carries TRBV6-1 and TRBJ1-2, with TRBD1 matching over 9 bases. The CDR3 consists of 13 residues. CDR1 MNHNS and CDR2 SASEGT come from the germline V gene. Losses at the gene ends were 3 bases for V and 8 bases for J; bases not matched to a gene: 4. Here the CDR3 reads CASSEGTGIGYTF. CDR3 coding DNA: TGTGCCAGCAGTGAGGGGACAGGGATCGGCTACACCTTC.

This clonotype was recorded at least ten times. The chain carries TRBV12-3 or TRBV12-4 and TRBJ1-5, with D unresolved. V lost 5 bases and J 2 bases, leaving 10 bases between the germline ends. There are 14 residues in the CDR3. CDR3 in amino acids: CASSIDGGNQPQHF. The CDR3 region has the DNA TGTGCCAGCAGTATTGACGGGGGCAATCAGCCCCAGCATTTT.

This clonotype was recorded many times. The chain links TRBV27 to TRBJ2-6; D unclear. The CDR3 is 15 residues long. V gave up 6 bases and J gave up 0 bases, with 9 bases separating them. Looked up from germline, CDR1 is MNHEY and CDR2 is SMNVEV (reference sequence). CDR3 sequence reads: CASRGRISGANVLTF. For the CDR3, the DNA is TGTGCCAGCAGGGGTCGGATCTCTGGGGCCAACGTCCTGACTTTC.

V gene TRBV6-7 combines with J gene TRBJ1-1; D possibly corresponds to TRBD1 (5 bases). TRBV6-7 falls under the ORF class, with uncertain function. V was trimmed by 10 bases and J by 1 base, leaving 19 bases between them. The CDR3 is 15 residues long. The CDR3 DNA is TGTGCCAACATCTACGGGGGAGGGACGAACACTGAAGCTTTCTTT. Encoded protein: CANIYGGGTNTEAFF.

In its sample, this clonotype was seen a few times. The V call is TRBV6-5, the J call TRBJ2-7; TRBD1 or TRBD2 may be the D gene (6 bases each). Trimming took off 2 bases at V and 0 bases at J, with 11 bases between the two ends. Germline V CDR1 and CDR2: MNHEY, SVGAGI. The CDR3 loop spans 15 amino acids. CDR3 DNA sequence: TGTGCCAGCAGTTACGGGGGGCTCAGCTCCTACGAGCAGTACTTC. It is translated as CASSYGGLSSYEQYF.

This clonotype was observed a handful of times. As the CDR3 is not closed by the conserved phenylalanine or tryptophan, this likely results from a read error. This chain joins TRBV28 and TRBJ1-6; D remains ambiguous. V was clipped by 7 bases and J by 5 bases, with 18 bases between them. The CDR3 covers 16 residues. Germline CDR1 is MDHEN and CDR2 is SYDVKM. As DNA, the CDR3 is TGTGCCAGCACCCTGGGCGGGTTATCTCATAATTCACCCCTCCACCTT. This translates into CASTLGGLSHNSPLHL.

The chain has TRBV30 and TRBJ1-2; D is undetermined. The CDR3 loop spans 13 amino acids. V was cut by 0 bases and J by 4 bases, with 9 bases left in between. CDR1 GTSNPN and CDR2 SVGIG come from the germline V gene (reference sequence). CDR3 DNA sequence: TGTGCCTGGAGTGTACCGGAAACCTATGGCTACACCTTC. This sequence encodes CAWSVPETYGYTF.

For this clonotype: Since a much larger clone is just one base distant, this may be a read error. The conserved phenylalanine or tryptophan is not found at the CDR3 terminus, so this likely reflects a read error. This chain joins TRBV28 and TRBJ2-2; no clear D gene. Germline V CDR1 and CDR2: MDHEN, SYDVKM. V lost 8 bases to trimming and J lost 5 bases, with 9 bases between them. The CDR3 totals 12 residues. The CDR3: CASLAQTGELFS. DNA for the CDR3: TGTGCCAGCCTCGCTCAGACCGGGGAGCTGTTTTCT.

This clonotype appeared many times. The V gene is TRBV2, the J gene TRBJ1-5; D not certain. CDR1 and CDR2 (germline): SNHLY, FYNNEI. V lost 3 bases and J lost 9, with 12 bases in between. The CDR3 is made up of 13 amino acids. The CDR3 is CASSDSYERPQHF. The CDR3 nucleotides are TGTGCCAGCAGTGACAGCTATGAACGGCCCCAGCATTTT.

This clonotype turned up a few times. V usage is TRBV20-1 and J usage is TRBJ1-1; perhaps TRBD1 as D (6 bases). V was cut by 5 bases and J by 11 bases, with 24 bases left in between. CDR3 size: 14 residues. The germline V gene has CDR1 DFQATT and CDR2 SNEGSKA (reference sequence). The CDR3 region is CSAETGTSATEAFF. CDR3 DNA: TGCAGTGCTGAAACCGGGACATCCGCGACGGAGGCTTTCTTT.

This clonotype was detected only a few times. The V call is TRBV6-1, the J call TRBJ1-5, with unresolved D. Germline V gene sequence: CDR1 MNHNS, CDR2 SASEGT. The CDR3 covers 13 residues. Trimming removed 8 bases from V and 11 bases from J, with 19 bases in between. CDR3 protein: CASGPPIAGAQHF. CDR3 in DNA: TGTGCCAGCGGGCCCCCTATAGCTGGGGCCCAGCATTTT.

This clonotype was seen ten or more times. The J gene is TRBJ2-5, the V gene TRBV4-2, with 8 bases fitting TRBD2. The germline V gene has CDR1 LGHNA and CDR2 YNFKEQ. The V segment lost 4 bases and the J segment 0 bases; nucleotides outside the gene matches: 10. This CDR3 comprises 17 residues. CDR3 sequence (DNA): TGTGCCAGCAGCCCGGGGCAGGGACTAGGAAACCAAGAGACCCAGTACTTC. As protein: CASSPGQGLGNQETQYF.

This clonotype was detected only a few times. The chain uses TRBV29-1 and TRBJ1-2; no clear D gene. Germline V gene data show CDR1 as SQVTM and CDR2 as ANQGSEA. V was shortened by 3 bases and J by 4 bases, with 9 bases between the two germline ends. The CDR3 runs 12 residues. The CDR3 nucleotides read TGCAGCGTTGAGGCCAGGAGCTATGGCTACACCTTC. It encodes CSVEARSYGYTF.

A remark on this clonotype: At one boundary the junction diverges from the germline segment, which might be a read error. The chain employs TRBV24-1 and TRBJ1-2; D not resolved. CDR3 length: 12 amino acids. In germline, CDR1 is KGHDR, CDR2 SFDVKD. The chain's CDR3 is CTTSDRYSGYSF. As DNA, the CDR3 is TGTACCACCAGTGATCGTTATAGTGGCTACAGCTTC.

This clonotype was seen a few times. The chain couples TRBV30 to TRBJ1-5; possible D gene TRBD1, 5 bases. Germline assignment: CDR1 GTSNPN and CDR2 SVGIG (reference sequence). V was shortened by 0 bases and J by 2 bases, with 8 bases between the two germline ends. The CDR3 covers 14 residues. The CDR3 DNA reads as TGTGCCTGGAGTGTGTGGGGGGGCAATCAGCCCCAGCATTTT. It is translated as CAWSVWGGNQPQHF.

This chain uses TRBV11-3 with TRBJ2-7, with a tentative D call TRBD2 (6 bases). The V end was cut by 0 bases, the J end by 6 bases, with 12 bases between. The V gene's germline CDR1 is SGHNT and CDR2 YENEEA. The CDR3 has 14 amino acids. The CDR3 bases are TGTGCCAGCAGCTTAGACGGGAGCCGTGGCGAGCAGTACTTC. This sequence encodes CASSLDGSRGEQYF.

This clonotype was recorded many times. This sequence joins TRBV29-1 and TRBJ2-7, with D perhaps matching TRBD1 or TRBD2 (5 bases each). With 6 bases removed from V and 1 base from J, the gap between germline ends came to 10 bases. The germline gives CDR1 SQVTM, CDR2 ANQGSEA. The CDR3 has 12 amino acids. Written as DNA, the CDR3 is TGCAGCGTCCGGGACGAGTCCTACGAGCAGTACTTC. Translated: CSVRDESYEQYF.